This T cell receptor beta chain was documented in a study of cytomegalovirus exposure and HLA in healthy donors. Study details: The same platform was used for the 100 to 150 validation repertoires and the 600 to 700 first-cohort repertoires, a later analysis reported. Study observations and caveats: Diagnosis of cytomegalovirus status made by the classifier reportedly showed high specificity and sensitivity. A list of 150 to 200 TCR beta chains associated with cytomegalovirus was given.

Here immunoSEQ multiplex PCR was the method, and the copy in TCRdb shows in-frame clones only, minus some. The sample contains approximately 160,000 clones, 96% of which appear only once. The CDR3 loop spans 14 amino acids. V gave up 2 bases and J gave up 5 bases, with 12 bases separating them. Germline assignment: CDR1 LGHNT and CDR2 FRNRAP. Regarding this clone: Its antigen is not identified.

The donors were in the approximately 120-subject validation cohort; that cohort was separate from the roughly 700-subject first cohort. The sample was PBMCs. This sequence originates from a woman under 30 in good health and CMV-seronegative. The V gene is TRBV12-5, the J gene TRBJ1-1, with D tentatively TRBD1 (6 bases). The CDR3, as DNA: TGTGCTAGTGGTTTGCAGGGGCGGAGGACTGAAGCTTTCTTT. As protein: CASGLQGRRTEAFF.